This TCR beta chain is drawn from a study of T-cell memory formation after mild COVID-19 (dated by TCRdb to the early 2020s). About the full investigation: TCR sequence clusters from the two donors were largely donor specific. In a couple of donors, T-cell clones that expanded and contracted after mild COVID-19 were tracked by sequencing TCRalpha and TCRbeta repertoires over time. Two young, previously healthy adult volunteers, one female and one male, were included in the cohort.

This clonotype was counted only a few times. Its antigen is currently not known. Base qualities are not at hand, and no much larger clone is one base apart. Ficoll-Paque density gradient centrifugation was the method used to isolate PBMCs. Sequenced using an Illumina NovaSeq 6000. Using 5'RACE with constant-segment primers, TCRalpha and TCRbeta cDNA libraries were constructed, with sample barcodes and unique molecular identifiers added in the process. RNA was extracted from every sample with Trizol reagent. Libraries were amplified in two PCR steps, with a second sample barcode and Illumina TruSeq adapters added in the second step. Sequencing of libraries was performed on an Illumina NovaSeq with 2 x 150 bp paired-end reads. In the authors' own workflow: Demultiplexing of reads and collapsing into UMI-guided consensus sequences were performed with migec v1.2.7. Using mixcr v2.1.11, UMI consensuses were aligned to TRA and TRB V and J templates and then assembled into clonotypes. Expanded or contracted clonotypes were those called significant by both edgeR and NoisET, with noise models trained on biological replicates. For edgeR calls, the thresholds were a false discovery rate-adjusted p below 0.01 and a log2 fold-change of 1. As an exploratory analysis of dynamics, max-normalized trajectories of the 1000 most abundant clonotypes were examined with PCA combined with hierarchical clustering. Separately sequenced CD4+ and CD8+ repertoires were used to assign a CD4 or CD8 phenotype to each responding clone. Using fastp at Q25 and MiXCR, TCRdb reprocessed the public reads and kept productive beta chains. All rows with the same CDR3 protein become a single entry with the most common DNA and genes. None of the V and J calls come from the authors' own analysis; TCRdb made them. The sample includes around 260,000 distinct CDR3 sequences, with roughly 15% observed a single time. Roughly 23% of the sample is in the top ten clones.

Between the V and J ends, shortened by 1 base and 1 base respectively, the junction contains 7 bases. From cysteine to phenylalanine, the CDR3 is 14 amino acids long. Only the CDR3 portion is preserved as DNA: 42 bases, with reading frame beginning at the first base. For CDR1 and CDR2, the germline V gene lists SGHVS and FNYEAQ. Broad study findings and their caveats: Contracting CD4+ clones turned up mainly in the CM and EM memory subsets, whereas EMRA was where CD8+ clones were enriched. Only a couple of mild cases were covered by the study, and larger cohorts that include severe cases with pre-infection samples were considered necessary. From day 15 to 85, contracting clones showed balanced CD4/CD8 phenotypes, whereas a second wave of clones that expanded from day 15 to 37 leaned towards CD4+. Some responding clones were detected in pre-infection memory, which suggested that pre-existing cross-reactive memory T cells had joined the SARS-CoV-2 response. SARS-CoV-2 specificity of the second-wave clones peaking on day 37 was not confirmed.

The chain couples TRBV7-6 to TRBJ1-1, with the identity of the D gene unclear. The receptor's source is a man aged 18 to 29 who had mild COVID-19 (a few samples of this study predate the infection). The sample titles of this study are shuffled in the database, so cell type and time point are left out; the donor was told from shared clones. Sequencing input: PBMCs or a T cell subset sorted from them (not recorded which). The CDR3 loop reads CASSLDEGNTEAFF. At the DNA level, the sequence is TGTGCCAGCAGCTTAGATGAGGGGAACACTGAAGCTTTCTTT.